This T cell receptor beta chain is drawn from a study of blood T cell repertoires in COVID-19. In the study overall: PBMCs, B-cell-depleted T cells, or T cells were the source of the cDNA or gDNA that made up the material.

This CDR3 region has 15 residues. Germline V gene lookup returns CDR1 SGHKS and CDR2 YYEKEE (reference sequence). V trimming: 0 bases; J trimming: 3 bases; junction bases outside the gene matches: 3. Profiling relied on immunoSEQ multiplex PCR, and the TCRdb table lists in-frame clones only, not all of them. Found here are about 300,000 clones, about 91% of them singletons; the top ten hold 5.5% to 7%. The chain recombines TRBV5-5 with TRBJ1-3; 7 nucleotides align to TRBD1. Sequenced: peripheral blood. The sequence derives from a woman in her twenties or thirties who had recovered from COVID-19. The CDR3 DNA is TGTGCCAGCAGCTTGGAGGGGGCGCGTGGAAACACCATATATTTT. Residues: CASSLEGARGNTIYF.